This TCR beta chain was sequenced for a study of Ad26.COV2.S vaccination and SARS-CoV-2 variants. The ends were cut back, 0 bases at V and 4 bases at J, with 7 bases in the middle. This CDR3 has 14 residues. Per germline, CDR1 SGHNT and CDR2 YENEEA. The treatment was: some 20 received Ad26.COV2.S at low or high dose, single or two shots; about 5 received placebo; per-sample allocation not given. Samples were taken on day 63 after the first vaccine or placebo injection. The assay was immunoSEQ multiplex PCR, and TCRdb's table has in-frame clones only and misses some. The repertoire holds some 300,000 clones, with just under 85% as singletons.

The specimen was peripheral blood, collected in a trial of Ad26.COV2.S vaccine versus placebo. The chain uses TRBV11-3 and TRBJ2-1, with D uncertain. This TCR derives from a person aged 18-65 years who received the Ad26.COV2.S COVID-19 vaccine or a placebo. CDR3 DNA: TGTGCCAGCAGCTTAGATCTTAGGTACAATGAGCAGTTCTTC. It translates to CASSLDLRYNEQFF.